One and the same sample provided the 27 T cell receptor beta chains below, sequenced in a study of beta chain features in type 1 diabetes. The sequenced template was cDNA made from the entire isolated RNA. Generated by immunoSEQ multiplex PCR, the TCRdb table keeps only in-frame clones and is missing some. In the table there are roughly 150,000 clones, about 7.3% of which are singletons. Source material: central memory CD4+ T cells from blood. All receptors come from a man aged 18 to 35 in good health.

A few counts support this clone. This rearrangement joins TRBV6-6 to TRBJ1-2, with unresolved D. The germline V gene has CDR1 MNHNY and CDR2 SVGAGI (reference sequence). V was trimmed by 6 bases and J by 2 bases, leaving 7 bases between them. The CDR3 loop spans 12 amino acids. The CDR3 loop is CASSLDNYGYTF. CDR3 coding DNA: TGTGCCAGCAGCCTAGACAACTATGGCTACACCTTC.

This clone was detected ten times or more. The rearrangement joins TRBV28 to TRBJ2-5; TRBD1 might be the D (5 bases). Trimming shortened V by 6 bases and J by 0 bases, and 14 bases separated the two germline ends. Per germline, CDR1 MDHEN and CDR2 SYDVKM. The CDR3 runs 15 residues. CDR3 coding DNA: TGTGCCAGCAGGAAATCCTTACAGGACCAAGAGACCCAGTACTTC. It codes for CASRKSLQDQETQYF.

There are a few counts of this clone. CDR3 amino acids: CSVRTGGYEKLFF. The CDR3 coding sequence is TGCAGCGTCCGTACAGGGGGTTATGAAAAACTGTTTTTT. V usage is TRBV29-1 and J usage is TRBJ1-4; TRBD1 matches 8 bases. The CDR3 totals 13 residues. V lost 6 bases and J lost 6; bases outside the gene matches: 6. Germline assignment: CDR1 SQVTM and CDR2 ANQGSEA. Complete variable domain (other parts from reference TRBV29-1 and TRBJ1-4): SAVISQKPSRDICQRGTSLTIQCQVDSQVTMMFWYRQQPGQSLTLIATANQGSEATYESGFVIDKFPISRPNLTFSTLTVSNMSPEDSSIYLCSVRTGGYEKLFFGSGTQLSVL.

The chain carries TRBV10-3 and TRBJ2-5; no firm D call. Judging by the DNA end, TRBJ2-7 fits better; the J call may be wrong. The V gene's germline CDR1 is ENHRY and CDR2 SYGVKD. The CDR3 covers 12 residues. CDR3 protein: CAISGPDYEQYF. Written as DNA, the CDR3 is TGTGCCATCAGTGGGCCGGACTACGAGCAGTACTTC.

The chain combines TRBV5-6 with TRBJ1-5, with D possibly TRBD1 on 6 matching bases. This CDR3 contains 15 residues. CDR1 and CDR2 from the germline V gene are SGHDT and YYEEEE. Trimming shortened V by 4 bases and J by 0 bases, and 11 bases separated the two germline ends. CDR3 in amino acids: CASSRTGYSNQPQHF. CDR3 DNA sequence: TGTGCCAGCAGCCGCACAGGGTATAGCAATCAGCCCCAGCATTTT.

This clone appeared a few times. The chain links TRBV29-1 to TRBJ2-3; D might be TRBD2 (5 bases). The CDR3 runs 12 residues. Germline CDR1 reads SQVTM; CDR2 reads ANQGSEA. The V end lost 0 bases, the J end lost 8 bases, and 9 bases lay between the germline ends. This chain's CDR3 is CSVEERAGTQYF. In DNA form, the CDR3 reads TGCAGCGTTGAAGAGAGGGCGGGTACGCAGTATTTT.

This clone was found a few times. This chain joins TRBV7-9 and TRBJ2-2; tentatively, D is TRBD2 (6 bases). Trimming took off 3 bases at V and 1 base at J, with 6 bases between the two ends. In germline, CDR1 is SEHNR, CDR2 FQNEAQ (reference sequence). The CDR3 is made up of 14 amino acids. The CDR3 sequence: CASSLGLNTGELFF. Here the CDR3 DNA reads TGTGCCAGCAGCTTGGGACTGAACACCGGGGAGCTGTTTTTT.

The chain is built from TRBV5-8 and TRBJ2-3; D unresolved. Germline CDR1 reads SGHTS; CDR2 reads YDEGEE. The CDR3 runs 13 residues. V was cut by 2 bases and J by 4 bases, with 8 bases left in between. The CDR3 reads CASSLAGADTQYF. Here the CDR3 DNA reads TGTGCCAGCAGCTTAGCTGGAGCAGATACGCAGTATTTT.

In DNA, the CDR3 is TGCGCCAGCAGCCAAGATCAGGGCGGGATGATTCAGCCCCAGCATTTT. This translates into CASSQDQGGMIQPQHF. J is TRBJ1-5 and V is TRBV4-1; D is possibly TRBD1 (5 bases). The germline V gene has CDR1 MGHRA and CDR2 YSYEKL. The CDR3 has 16 residues. The V and J ends lost 0 bases and 6 bases respectively, with 15 bases between them.

The chain has TRBV5-6 and TRBJ2-5, with TRBD1 identical over 9 bases. With V trimmed by 4 bases and J by 2 bases, 6 bases remained unmatched. This CDR3 is 15 amino acids long. Germline CDR1 is SGHDT and CDR2 is YYEEEE. In DNA, the CDR3 is TGTGCCAGCAGCAAGACAGGGGGAAGACAAGAGACCCAGTACTTC. It specifies CASSKTGGRQETQYF.

The chain employs TRBV23-1 and TRBJ2-7; the match to TRBD1 covers 8 bases. TRBV23-1 is noted as an ORF with a role that remains uncertain. J lost 3 bases, V lost 8 bases, and 18 bases had no gene match. This CDR3 has 17 residues. CDR3 in DNA: TGCGCCAGCGTGGACAGGGAGGTAGCGGAGACCGGCTACGAGCAGTACTTC. This sequence encodes CASVDREVAETGYEQYF.

This clone was seen a few times. For the CDR3, the DNA is TGTGCCAGCAGCCTTACGACGGGTCCCTATCATGAGCAGTTCTTC. Translating it yields CASSLTTGPYHEQFF. The chain recombines TRBV11-3 with TRBJ2-1; no clear D. There are 15 residues in the CDR3. Looked up from germline, CDR1 is SGHNT and CDR2 is YENEEA. V was shortened by 5 bases and J by 8 bases, with 19 bases between the two germline ends.

The V and J genes are TRBV7-9 and TRBJ2-5; tentative D call: TRBD1 (6 bases). The CDR3 consists of 15 residues. Trimming took 4 bases from V and 7 from J, leaving 19 bases between them. Germline V gives CDR1 SEHNR, CDR2 FQNEAQ (reference sequence). The CDR3 nucleotides are TGTGCCAGCAGCTCCATTACAGGGTTCCAGCGGACCCAGTACTTC. Translated: CASSSITGFQRTQYF.

This clone was counted between two and nine times. The gene calls are TRBV7-8 and TRBJ2-5; 7 positions match TRBD2. From germline, CDR1 is SGHVS and CDR2 FQNEAQ. J gave up 4 bases and V 3 bases, and 8 bases lay outside the gene matches. The CDR3 has 15 amino acids. As DNA, the CDR3 is TGTGCCAGCAGCTTCGGCGGGAGAGTGGGAGAGACCCAGTACTTC. Protein product: CASSFGGRVGETQYF.

This clone has at least ten counts. The chain is built from TRBV18 and TRBJ2-7, with D possibly matching TRBD1 (5 bases). V dropped 3 bases and J dropped 3 bases, with 9 bases sitting between them. Germline assignment: CDR1 KGHSH and CDR2 LQKENI. This CDR3 has 13 residues. The CDR3 nucleotides read TGTGCCAGCTCACCCGGTAGGGGCTACGAGCAGTACTTC. Protein product: CASSPGRGYEQYF. Using reference TRBV18 and TRBJ2-7 for the parts outside the CDR3, the full variable domain is NAGVMQNPRHLVRRRGQEARLRCSPMKGHSHVYWYRQLPEEGLKFMVYLQKENIIDESGMPKERFSAEFPKEGPSILRIQQVVRGDSAAYFCASSPGRGYEQYFGPGTRLTVT.

V is TRBV7-8 and J is TRBJ1-4; perhaps TRBD1 as D (5 bases). In germline, CDR1 is SGHVS, CDR2 FQNEAQ. Trimming removed 5 bases from V and 7 bases from J, with 17 bases in between. The CDR3 is 15 amino acids. The CDR3 DNA is TGTGCCAGCAGCCAGATTTGGGGGGACGTTGAAAAACTGTTTTTT. Its protein product is CASSQIWGDVEKLFF.

This clone was seen at least ten times. This chain uses TRBV18 with TRBJ1-1, with D unclear. V was trimmed by 2 bases and J by 1 base, leaving 8 bases between them. Germline V gene lookup returns CDR1 KGHSH and CDR2 LQKENI. There are 14 residues in the CDR3. The CDR3 DNA is TGTGCCAGCTCACCAAGGGAGGAGAACACTGAAGCTTTCTTT. This sequence encodes CASSPREENTEAFF.

This clone came up a few times. The V and J genes are TRBV11-2 and TRBJ1-2; weak D call: TRBD1 (5 bases). This CDR3 contains 16 residues. CDR1 is SGHAT and CDR2 is FQNNGV in the germline V gene. V gave up 5 bases and J gave up 2 bases, with 18 bases separating them. The CDR3 loop reads CASSRPGRVKNYGYTF. Written as DNA, the CDR3 is TGTGCCAGCAGCCGACCGGGCAGGGTCAAGAACTATGGCTACACCTTC.

V is TRBV28 and J is TRBJ2-5; 9 bases fit TRBD1. With V trimmed by 6 bases and J by 5 bases, 10 bases remained unmatched. The CDR3 spans 15 residues. Per germline, CDR1 MDHEN and CDR2 SYDVKM. CDR3 coding DNA: TGTGCCAGCAGCCCAGGGACAGGGAGTGAGGAGACCCAGTACTTC. It is translated as CASSPGTGSEETQYF.

The rearrangement links TRBV28 to TRBJ1-2; 11 bases fit TRBD1. From germline, CDR1 is MDHEN and CDR2 SYDVKM. This CDR3 region has 12 residues. J gave up 8 bases and V 8 bases, and 4 bases lay outside the gene matches. Here the CDR3 reads CASGQGASGYTF. The CDR3 coding sequence is TGTGCCAGCGGACAGGGGGCGTCAGGCTACACCTTC.

This clone was observed a few times. V is TRBV18 and J is TRBJ2-5; 7 bases map to TRBD1. The germline CDR1 and CDR2 sequences are KGHSH and LQKENI. This CDR3 is 14 amino acids long. V trimming: 6 bases; J trimming: 1 base; junction bases outside the gene matches: 5. CDR3 nucleotides: TGTGCCAGCTCGCAGAACAGGGGCCAAGAGACCCAGTACTTC. Its protein product is CASSQNRGQETQYF.

This clone has a handful of counts. The chain links TRBV7-2 to TRBJ2-7; TRBD1 matches at 8 bases. There are 15 residues in the CDR3. The germline V gene has CDR1 SGHTA and CDR2 FQGNSA. V was pared by 6 bases and J by 2 bases, with 9 bases of the junction left unmatched. CDR3 sequence (DNA): TGTGCCAGCAGTTCTAGGACAGGGTCGGCCTACGAGCAGTACTTC. Protein: CASSSRTGSAYEQYF. Full variable domain (missing parts from reference TRBV7-2 and TRBJ2-7): GAGVSQSPSNKVTEKGKDVELRCDPISGHTALYWYRQSLGQGLEFLIYFQGNSAPDKSGLPSDRFSAERTGGSVSTLTIQRTQQEDSAVYLCASSSRTGSAYEQYFGPGTRLTVT.

This clone showed up just a few times. The chain has TRBV11-1 and TRBJ2-1; possible D gene TRBD2, 5 bases. Trimming removed 4 bases from V and 8 bases from J, with 12 bases in between. Germline CDR1 is SGHAT and CDR2 is FQDESV (reference sequence). This CDR3 has 13 residues. CDR3 amino acids: CASSSRARDEQFF. DNA for the CDR3: TGTGCCAGCAGCTCGAGGGCCCGCGATGAGCAGTTCTTC. Full variable domain (remainder filled in from reference TRBV11-1 and TRBJ2-1): EAEVAQSPRYKITEKSQAVAFWCDPISGHATLYWYRQILGQGPELLVQFQDESVVDDSQLPKDRFSAERLKGVDSTLKIQPAELGDSAMYLCASSSRARDEQFFGPGTRLTVL.

The V and J genes are TRBV14 and TRBJ2-3, with D tentatively TRBD2 (5 bases). V lost 7 bases to trimming and J lost 0 bases, with 11 bases between them. CDR1 and CDR2 (germline): SGHDN, FVKESK. The CDR3 extends over 14 amino acids. This chain's CDR3 is CASTRGLSTDTQYF. CDR3 sequence (DNA): TGTGCCAGCACCCGCGGGCTTAGCACAGATACGCAGTATTTT.

This clone was seen a handful of times. V is TRBV30 and J is TRBJ1-4; 10 positions agree with TRBD1. The CDR3 is 16 amino acids. Germline CDR1 reads GTSNPN; CDR2 reads SVGIG (reference sequence). Trimming removed 3 bases from V and 1 base from J; junction bases left unmatched: 5. CDR3 nucleotides: TGTGCCTGGAGAGGGACAGGGGACAGAACTAATGAAAAACTGTTTTTT. Translation: CAWRGTGDRTNEKLFF.

This clone was recorded a few times. The V gene is TRBV7-2, the J gene TRBJ2-7; 9 bases are a match to TRBD1. The CDR3 runs 15 residues. The V gene's germline CDR1 is SGHTA and CDR2 FQGNSA. J gave up 4 bases and V 5 bases, and 9 bases lay outside the gene matches. CDR3 in DNA: TGTGCCAGCAGCGCGGGGACAGGGTATCAATACGAGCAGTACTTC. It yields the protein CASSAGTGYQYEQYF.

This clone has only a few counts. The chain has TRBV29-1 and TRBJ2-1; TRBD2 agrees at 7 bases. From germline, CDR1 is SQVTM and CDR2 ANQGSEA. V trimming: 6 bases; J trimming: 0 bases; junction bases outside the gene matches: 8. This CDR3 is built from 15 residues. As DNA, the CDR3 is TGCAGCGTCCTTAGCGGGCGTAGCTCCTACAATGAGCAGTTCTTC. Its translation: CSVLSGRSSYNEQFF.